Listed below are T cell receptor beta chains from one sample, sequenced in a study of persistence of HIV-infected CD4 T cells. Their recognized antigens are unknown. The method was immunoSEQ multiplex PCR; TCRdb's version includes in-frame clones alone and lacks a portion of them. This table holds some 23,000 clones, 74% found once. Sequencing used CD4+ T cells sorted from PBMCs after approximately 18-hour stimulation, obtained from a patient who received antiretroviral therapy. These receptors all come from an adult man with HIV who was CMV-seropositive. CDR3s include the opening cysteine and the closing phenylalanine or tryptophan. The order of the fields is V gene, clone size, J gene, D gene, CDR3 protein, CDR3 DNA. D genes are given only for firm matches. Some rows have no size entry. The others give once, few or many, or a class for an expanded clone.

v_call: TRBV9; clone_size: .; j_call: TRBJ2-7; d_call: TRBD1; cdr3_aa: CASSDEAGTGKYEQYF; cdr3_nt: TGTGCCAGCAGCGATGAGGCTGGGACAGGGAAGTACGAGCAGTACTTC
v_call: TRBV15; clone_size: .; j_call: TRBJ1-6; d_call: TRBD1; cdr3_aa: CATHPGQEYNSPLHF; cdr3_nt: TGTGCCACCCACCCGGGACAGGAGTATAATTCACCCCTCCACTTT
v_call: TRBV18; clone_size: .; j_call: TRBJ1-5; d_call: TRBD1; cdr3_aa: CASSPVGLTGGSNQPQHF; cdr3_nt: TGTGCCAGCTCACCAGTTGGGCTAACAGGGGGAAGCAATCAGCCCCAGCATTTT
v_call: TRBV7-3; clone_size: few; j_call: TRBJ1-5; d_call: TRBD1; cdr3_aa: CASSSRQGRGSNQPQHF; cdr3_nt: TGTGCCAGCAGCTCCCGACAGGGAAGAGGGAGCAATCAGCCCCAGCATTTT
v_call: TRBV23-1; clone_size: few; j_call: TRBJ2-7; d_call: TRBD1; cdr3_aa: CASSHGDRLYGEQYF; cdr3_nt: TGCGCCAGCAGTCATGGGGACAGGCTTTATGGCGAGCAGTACTTC
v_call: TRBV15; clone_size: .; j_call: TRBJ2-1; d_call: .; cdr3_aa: CATSRPDSANEQFF; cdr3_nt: TGTGCCACCAGCCGTCCTGACTCAGCTAATGAGCAGTTCTTC
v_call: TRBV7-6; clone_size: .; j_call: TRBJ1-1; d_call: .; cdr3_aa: CASSPTSGGTEAFF; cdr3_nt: TGTGCCAGCAGTCCAACGTCGGGGGGCACTGAAGCTTTCTTT
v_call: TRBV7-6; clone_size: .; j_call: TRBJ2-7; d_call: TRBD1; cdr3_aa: CASSLTGEVYEQYF; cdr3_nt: TGTGCCAGCAGCTTGACAGGGGAGGTCTACGAGCAGTACTTC
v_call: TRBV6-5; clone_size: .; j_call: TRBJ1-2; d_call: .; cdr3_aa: CASLERPILYGYTF; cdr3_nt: TGTGCCAGCTTAGAACGGCCTATACTATATGGCTACACCTTC
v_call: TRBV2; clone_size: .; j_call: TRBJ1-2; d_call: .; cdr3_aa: CASSTDKGNGYTF; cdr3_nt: TGTGCCAGCAGTACGGACAAAGGGAATGGCTACACCTTC
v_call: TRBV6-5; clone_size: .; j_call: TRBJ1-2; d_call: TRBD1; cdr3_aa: CASRFPGGRNYGYTF; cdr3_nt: TGTGCCAGCAGATTCCCAGGGGGCCGGAACTATGGCTACACCTTC
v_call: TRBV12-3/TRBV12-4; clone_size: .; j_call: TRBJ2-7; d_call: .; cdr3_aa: CASSLTWEQYF; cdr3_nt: TGTGCCAGCAGCCTTACCTGGGAGCAGTACTTC
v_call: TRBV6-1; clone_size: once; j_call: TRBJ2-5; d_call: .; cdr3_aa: CASSENPFLTLAQYF; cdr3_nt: TGTGCCAGCAGTGAAAATCCCTTTTTAACGTTGGCCCAGTACTTC
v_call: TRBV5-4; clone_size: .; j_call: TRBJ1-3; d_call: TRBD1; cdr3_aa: CASSFDRGKGNTIYF; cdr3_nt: TGTGCCAGCAGCTTCGACAGGGGTAAAGGAAACACCATATATTTT
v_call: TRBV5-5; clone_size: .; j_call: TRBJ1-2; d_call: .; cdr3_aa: CASSLTRTDYGYTF; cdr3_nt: TGTGCCAGCAGCCTGACTCGGACAGACTATGGCTACACCTTC
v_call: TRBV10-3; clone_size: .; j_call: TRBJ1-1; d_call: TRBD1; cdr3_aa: CATRQGANTEAFF; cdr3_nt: TGTGCCACACGACAGGGGGCGAACACTGAAGCTTTCTTT
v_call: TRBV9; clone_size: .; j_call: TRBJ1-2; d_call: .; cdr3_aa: CVSSVQSDGYTF; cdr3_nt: TGTGTCAGCAGCGTTCAGTCAGACGGCTACACCTTC
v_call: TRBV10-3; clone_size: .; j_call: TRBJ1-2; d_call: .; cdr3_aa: CAIRTTDANYGYTF; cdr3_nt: TGTGCCATCAGAACGACAGACGCTAACTATGGCTACACCTTC
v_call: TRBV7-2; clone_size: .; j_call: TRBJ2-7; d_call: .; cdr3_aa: CASSLLTAGYEQYF; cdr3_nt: TGTGCCAGCAGTCTACTAACGGCCGGCTACGAGCAGTACTTC
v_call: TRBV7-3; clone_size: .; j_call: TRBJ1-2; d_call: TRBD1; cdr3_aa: CASSPDRDDGYTF; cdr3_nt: TGTGCCAGCAGCCCGGACAGGGATGATGGCTACACCTTC
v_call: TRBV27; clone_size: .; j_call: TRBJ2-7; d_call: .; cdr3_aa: CASSLFIGGTYEQYF; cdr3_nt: TGTGCCAGCAGTTTATTTATAGGCGGGACCTACGAGCAGTACTTC
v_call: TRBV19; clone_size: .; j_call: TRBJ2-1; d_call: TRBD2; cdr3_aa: CASSTGGGPYNEQFF; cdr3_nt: TGTGCCAGTAGTACGGGCGGGGGTCCCTACAATGAGCAGTTCTTC
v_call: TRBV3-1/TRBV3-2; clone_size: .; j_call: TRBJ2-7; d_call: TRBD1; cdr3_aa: CASSQGGQGGEQYF; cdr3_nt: TGTGCCAGCAGCCAAGGGGGACAGGGGGGCGAGCAGTACTTC
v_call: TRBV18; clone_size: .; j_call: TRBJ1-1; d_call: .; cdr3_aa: CASSTDKNTEAFF; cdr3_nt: TGTGCCAGCTCAACGGACAAGAACACTGAAGCTTTCTTT